A single sample gave rise to the 30 T cell receptor beta chains below, sequenced in a study of shared clonotypes between healthy human individuals. Naive CD8 populations comprised CD45RO-negative cells positively selected for CCR7, excluding terminally differentiated effector memory CD45RA+ cells. Repertoires were generated with immunoSEQ multiplex PCR, while TCRdb's copy carries only in-frame clones and drops some. The table includes nearly 2 million clones, about 94% detected once. The sequenced material came from naive CD8+ T cells sorted from blood. All receptors come from a man between 18 and 35 years old in good health.

V gene TRBV4-3 combines with J gene TRBJ2-2; 9 bases map to TRBD1. With 2 bases clipped from V and 3 bases from J, the junction kept 7 bases outside the gene matches. This CDR3 has 17 residues. CDR1 LGHNA and CDR2 YSLEER come from the germline V gene. This CDR3 reads CASSQRVQGADTGELFF. CDR3 nucleotide sequence: TGCGCCAGCAGCCAACGAGTACAGGGGGCGGACACCGGGGAGCTGTTTTTT.

The chain has TRBV7-9 and TRBJ1-2; D uncertain. CDR3 length: 14 residues. CDR1 and CDR2 (germline): SEHNR, FQNEAQ (reference sequence). Trimming took 11 bases from V and 2 from J, leaving 18 bases between them. The chain's CDR3 is CALFRGDGNYGYTF. The CDR3, as DNA: TGTGCCCTATTCCGCGGTGACGGGAACTATGGCTACACCTTC.

DNA of the CDR3: TGTGCCAGCAGCTTTCACTCCCCTGAGACCCAGTACTTC. This translates into CASSFHSPETQYF. The J gene is TRBJ2-5, the V gene TRBV11-2; no clear D gene. V lost 3 bases, J lost 5 bases, and 10 bases lay in between. The CDR3 runs 13 residues. Germline V lookup: CDR1 SGHAT, CDR2 FQNNGV.

The V call is TRBV9, the J call TRBJ2-5; TRBD2 agrees at 10 bases. The CDR3 sequence is 17 residues long. V shed 0 bases, J shed 5 bases, and the junction held 10 bases outside the gene matches. Germline assignment: CDR1 SGDLS and CDR2 YYNGEE. The CDR3 loop is CASSVGPSGGAVETQYF. The CDR3 DNA follows: TGTGCCAGCAGCGTAGGTCCCAGCGGGGGGGCCGTGGAGACCCAGTACTTC.

The genes are TRBV5-4 and TRBJ2-7; 9 bases align to TRBD1. Trimming removed 2 bases from V and 3 bases from J; junction bases left unmatched: 3. CDR1 is SGHNT and CDR2 is YYREEE in the germline V gene (reference sequence). There are 14 residues in the CDR3. CDR3 in DNA: TGTGCCAGCAGCTTCGGGACAGGGAACTACGAGCAGTACTTC. It specifies CASSFGTGNYEQYF. Combining the CDR3 with reference TRBV5-4 and TRBJ2-7 gives the whole variable domain ETGVTQSPTHLIKTRGQQVTLRCSSQSGHNTVSWYQQALGQGPQFIFQYYREEENGRGNFPPRFSGLQFPNYSSELNVNALELDDSALYLCASSFGTGNYEQYFGPGTRLTVT.

Remarks on this clone: The sample holds other DNA sequences that translate to the same CDR3. This chain links TRBV5-4 with TRBJ2-5; either TRBD1 or TRBD2 may fit D (6 bases each). Germline V gene sequence: CDR1 SGHNT, CDR2 YYREEE (reference sequence). V was pared by 0 bases and J by 5 bases, with 8 bases between. The CDR3 runs 13 residues. The CDR3 spells CASSLEGGETQYF. The CDR3 DNA follows: TGTGCCAGCAGCTTGGAAGGGGGGGAGACCCAGTACTTC. The full variable domain, rest sourced from reference TRBV5-4 and TRBJ2-5, is ETGVTQSPTHLIKTRGQQVTLRCSSQSGHNTVSWYQQALGQGPQFIFQYYREEENGRGNFPPRFSGLQFPNYSSELNVNALELDDSALYLCASSLEGGETQYFGPGTRLLVL.

The V gene is TRBV7-9, the J gene TRBJ2-7, with D tentatively TRBD1 (5 bases). The V end lost 5 bases, the J end lost 3 bases, and 17 bases lay between the germline ends. CDR3 length equals 15 residues. Germline V CDR1 and CDR2: SEHNR, FQNEAQ (reference sequence). The CDR3: CASSPPAMGHYEQYF. In DNA form, the CDR3 reads TGTGCCAGCAGCCCACCGGCAATGGGGCACTACGAGCAGTACTTC.

The V gene is TRBV9, the J gene TRBJ1-3, with D tentatively TRBD1 (5 bases). Trimming removed 0 bases from V and 4 bases from J, with 11 bases in between. This CDR3 region has 15 residues. Germline V gives CDR1 SGDLS, CDR2 YYNGEE. DNA of the CDR3: TGTGCCAGCAGCGTAGCCGGGACGGAGGGAAACACCATATATTTT. Translation gives CASSVAGTEGNTIYF.

This chain connects TRBV5-6 to TRBJ2-3, with 8 bases fitting TRBD1. This CDR3 contains 14 residues. J was trimmed by 5 bases and V by 2 bases; bases with no gene match: 4. CDR1 and CDR2 from the germline V gene are SGHDT and YYEEEE. The CDR3 protein is CASSFGTGQDTQYF. In DNA form, the CDR3 reads TGTGCCAGCAGCTTCGGGACAGGTCAAGATACGCAGTATTTT.

This chain links TRBV9 with TRBJ1-2; 8 nucleotides line up with TRBD1. The germline CDR1 and CDR2 sequences are SGDLS and YYNGEE. The V segment lost 3 bases and the J segment 7 bases; nucleotides outside the gene matches: 17. The CDR3 is 17 residues long. The CDR3 DNA reads TGTGCCAGCAGCGAGGCCCTAGACAGGGGCCTTCCCGGTGGCTACACCTTC. This gives the protein CASSEALDRGLPGGYTF.

This chain links TRBV5-1 with TRBJ1-3; D is unresolved. The ends were cut back, 0 bases at V and 1 base at J, with 11 bases in the middle. Per the germline V gene, CDR1 is SGHRS and CDR2 is YFSETQ. The CDR3 has 16 amino acids. The CDR3 nucleotides read TGCGCCAGCAGCTTGGACAGCCTACTGTCTGGAAACACCATATATTTT. This encodes CASSLDSLLSGNTIYF.

This sequence joins TRBV19 and TRBJ2-3; weak D call: TRBD2 (6 bases). CDR1 and CDR2 (germline): LNHDA, SQIVND (reference sequence). Trimming shortened V by 1 base and J by 5 bases, and 7 bases separated the two germline ends. CDR3 length equals 13 residues. CDR3 bases: TGTGCCAGTAGTATAGCGGAGGGAGATACGCAGTATTTT. This sequence encodes CASSIAEGDTQYF.

The CDR3 is CSVEVAGASYEQYF. The DNA of the CDR3 is TGCAGCGTTGAGGTAGCGGGAGCTTCCTACGAGCAGTACTTC. J is TRBJ2-7 and V is TRBV29-1; TRBD2 matches at 9 bases. After removal of 3 bases from V and 1 base from J, the junction contained 4 bases not matched to a gene. The germline gives CDR1 SQVTM, CDR2 ANQGSEA. This CDR3 has 14 residues.

V and J are TRBV11-2 and TRBJ2-3, with 10 positions matching TRBD2. The CDR3 consists of 15 residues. The ends lost 0 bases at V and 5 bases at J; junction bases unmatched: 2. Looked up from germline, CDR1 is SGHAT and CDR2 is FQNNGV. CDR3 nucleotide sequence: TGTGCCAGCAGCTTAGAACTAGCGGGGTTAGATACGCAGTATTTT. Translation gives CASSLELAGLDTQYF.

This chain connects TRBV27 to TRBJ1-1; D might be TRBD1 (5 bases). Germline V CDR1 and CDR2: MNHEY, SMNVEV (reference sequence). V was pared by 0 bases and J by 0 bases, with 14 bases between. CDR3 length equals 17 residues. The CDR3 reads CASSLSASGRMNTEAFF. The CDR3 nucleotides are TGTGCCAGCAGTTTATCCGCGTCAGGGAGAATGAACACTGAAGCTTTCTTT.

This rearrangement joins TRBV27 to TRBJ1-5; D remains unclear. Germline CDR1 is MNHEY and CDR2 is SMNVEV (reference sequence). The CDR3 sequence is 14 residues long. V gave up 3 bases and J gave up 4 bases, with 10 bases separating them. CDR3 bases: TGTGCCAGCAGTTTGAGTTCATGGAATCAGCCCCAGCATTTT. It is translated as CASSLSSWNQPQHF.

This clone was found once. V and J are TRBV7-2 and TRBJ2-7; D is perhaps TRBD2 (6 bases). V dropped 1 base and J dropped 3 bases, with 10 bases sitting between them. Germline assignment: CDR1 SGHTA and CDR2 FQGNSA. The CDR3 runs to 14 residues. The CDR3 DNA reads TGTGCCAGCAGCTTAGGCGGGGCCTACTACGAGCAGTACTTC. Translated, it gives CASSLGGAYYEQYF.

The CDR3 is CASSLEGGNEKLFF. The CDR3 DNA reads as TGCGCCAGCAGCTTGGAGGGAGGAAATGAAAAACTGTTTTTT. This chain links TRBV5-1 with TRBJ1-4; D unresolved. The CDR3 is 14 residues long. Germline CDR1 and CDR2: SGHRS and YFSETQ. V lost 0 bases to trimming and J lost 5 bases, with 8 bases between them.

The rearrangement links TRBV7-9 to TRBJ2-3; 9 positions agree with TRBD2. The CDR3 runs to 16 residues. Germline V CDR1 and CDR2: SEHNR, FQNEAQ (reference sequence). With 4 bases clipped from V and 13 bases from J, the junction kept 18 bases outside the gene matches. CDR3 bases: TGTGCCAGCAGCTCCTTAGCGGGGGCCCCGGGGAGCGAGGAGTATTTT. Amino acids: CASSSLAGAPGSEEYF.

The J gene is TRBJ2-2, the V gene TRBV29-1; 10 bases fit TRBD1. CDR3 length: 15 amino acids. From germline, CDR1 is SQVTM and CDR2 ANQGSEA. V shed 0 bases and J 6 bases; nucleotides not matched to a gene: 4. The CDR3 DNA reads as TGCAGCGTTGAAGATAGCGGACAGGGGGCCGGGGAGCTGTTTTTT. This gives the protein CSVEDSGQGAGELFF.

This chain links TRBV6-6 with TRBJ1-2; D perhaps matches TRBD1 (5 bases). Trimming shortened V by 11 bases and J by 4 bases, and 23 bases separated the two germline ends. CDR1 is MNHNY, CDR2 SVGAGI, per germline (reference sequence). The CDR3 extends over 15 amino acids. CDR3 sequence: CAASVGEGLRYGYTF. CDR3 DNA sequence: TGTGCCGCCAGTGTAGGGGAAGGACTACGCTATGGCTACACCTTC.

This clone came up a few times. The chain is built from TRBV13 and TRBJ1-2; no definite D call. Trimming shortened V by 1 base and J by 4 bases, and 10 bases separated the two germline ends. The CDR3 totals 14 residues. The germline V gene encodes CDR1 PRHDT and CDR2 FYEKMQ (reference sequence). Here the CDR3 DNA reads TGTGCCAGCAGCTTAGAGGCGGTTCGCTATGGCTACACCTTC. It codes for CASSLEAVRYGYTF. The complete variable domain, with remaining parts taken from reference TRBV13 and TRBJ1-2, reads AAGVIQSPRHLIKEKRETATLKCYPIPRHDTVYWYQQGPGQDPQFLISFYEKMQSDKGSIPDRFSAQQFSDYHSELNMSSLELGDSALYFCASSLEAVRYGYTFGSGTRLTVV.

The chain couples TRBV23-1 to TRBJ1-1; D call uncertain. TRBV23-1 is placed among ORFs of uncertain function. The CDR3 runs to 12 residues. The germline V and J ends were trimmed by 4 bases and 12 bases, with 15 bases remaining between them. Here the CDR3 reads CASSPPLQTSFF. CDR3 DNA sequence: TGCGCCAGCAGTCCCCCATTGCAGACTTCTTTCTTT.

This rearrangement joins TRBV5-1 to TRBJ2-2, with 9 bases lining up with TRBD1. With V trimmed by 4 bases and J by 4 bases, 5 bases remained unmatched. This CDR3 contains 15 residues. CDR1 and CDR2 from the germline V gene are SGHRS and YFSETQ. The CDR3 bases are TGCGCCAGCAGCCGGGGACAGGGCGGCACCGGGGAGCTGTTTTTT. As protein: CASSRGQGGTGELFF.

The chain links TRBV7-8 to TRBJ2-7; 8 positions agree with TRBD2. Germline CDR1 and CDR2: SGHVS and FQNEAQ. The trim removed 4 bases at V and 2 bases at J, leaving 16 bases unmatched. The CDR3 covers 18 residues. The CDR3 coding sequence is TGTGCCAGCAGCTACGCATTAGCGGGAAACCCAGCCCCCTACGAGCAGTACTTC. Translating it yields CASSYALAGNPAPYEQYF.

This chain links TRBV5-4 with TRBJ1-2; TRBD1 matches 7 bases. This CDR3 is built from 12 residues. The germline V gene encodes CDR1 SGHNT and CDR2 YYREEE (reference sequence). Trimming removed 10 bases from V and 1 base from J; junction bases left unmatched: 4. The chain's CDR3 is CAGGGDNYGYTF. The CDR3 bases are TGTGCCGGAGGGGGCGATAACTATGGCTACACCTTC. Based on the CDR3 plus reference TRBV5-4 and TRBJ1-2, the full variable domain is ETGVTQSPTHLIKTRGQQVTLRCSSQSGHNTVSWYQQALGQGPQFIFQYYREEENGRGNFPPRFSGLQFPNYSSELNVNALELDDSALYLCAGGGDNYGYTFGSGTRLTVV.

The CDR3 DNA is TGTGCCAGCAGCCACGACAGCTCCTACGAGCAGTACTTC. Translating it yields CASSHDSSYEQYF. V and J are TRBV11-1 and TRBJ2-7, with D possibly being TRBD1 (5 bases). With 5 bases removed from V and 0 bases from J, the gap between germline ends came to 8 bases. The CDR3 contains 13 residues. CDR1 and CDR2 from the germline V gene are SGHAT and FQDESV (reference sequence).

This clone was seen only a few times. The chain links TRBV7-8 to TRBJ2-2; 9 bases match TRBD1. CDR1 is SGHVS, CDR2 FQNEAQ, per germline. The CDR3 has 17 amino acids. V lost 1 base, J lost 3 bases, and 6 bases stayed unmatched. As DNA, the CDR3 is TGTGCCAGCAGCTTAGTAGACAGGGGGTATTACACCGGGGAGCTGTTTTTT. Translating it yields CASSLVDRGYYTGELFF. The complete variable domain, with remaining parts taken from reference TRBV7-8 and TRBJ2-2, reads GAGVSQSPRYKVAKRGQDVALRCDPISGHVSLFWYQQALGQGPEFLTYFQNEAQLDKSGLPSDRFFAERPEGSVSTLKIQRTQQEDSAVYLCASSLVDRGYYTGELFFGEGSRLTVL.

The chain couples TRBV7-9 to TRBJ1-2; D call uncertain. The CDR3 length is 12 residues. The germline gives CDR1 SEHNR, CDR2 FQNEAQ (reference sequence). V lost 7 bases to trimming and J lost 7 bases, with 13 bases between them. CDR3 sequence: CASKTGIGGYTF. CDR3 sequence (DNA): TGTGCCAGCAAAACGGGGATAGGTGGCTACACCTTC.

This sequence joins TRBV27 and TRBJ2-5; possibly TRBD1 for D (6 bases). The V and J ends lost 8 bases and 1 base respectively, with 11 bases between them. The CDR3 loop spans 13 amino acids. The germline gives CDR1 MNHEY, CDR2 SMNVEV (reference sequence). CDR3 sequence reads: CASGVDSQETQYF. CDR3 DNA sequence: TGTGCCAGCGGAGTGGACAGCCAAGAGACCCAGTACTTC.